These 4 T cell receptor beta chains originate from one sample sequenced in a study of T cells in Graves' hyperthyroidism and ophthalmopathy. TCR beta CDR3 regions were amplified from RNA. The HTBI primer set served for first-round RT-PCR of the TCR CDR3. MiXCR was run by TCRdb on the multiplex PCR reads, yielding one entry per CDR3 protein. This table holds under 400,000 distinct CDR3 sequences, around 25% found once. The material sequenced was blood. Every receptor here comes from a man between 45 and 60 years old with Graves' hyperthyroidism.

This clonotype has a count of ten or more. The chain couples TRBV2 to TRBJ2-7; TRBD1 matches 8 bases. The CDR3 consists of 17 residues. Per germline, CDR1 SNHLY and CDR2 FYNNEI. V shed 5 bases, J shed 1 base, and the junction held 13 bases outside the gene matches. The CDR3 DNA follows: TGTGCCAGCAGTATTACACTTGGACAGGGATCATCCTACGAGCAGTACTTC. Its protein product is CASSITLGQGSSYEQYF.

This clonotype was counted a few times. The V and J genes are TRBV7-2 and TRBJ2-5; D may match TRBD1 or TRBD2 (5 bases each). The CDR3 totals 16 residues. The V and J ends lost 2 bases and 3 bases respectively, with 16 bases between them. The germline V gene encodes CDR1 SGHTA and CDR2 FQGNSA. For the CDR3, the DNA is TGTGCCAGCAGCTTATGGGGCGGACTTCAAAAAGAGACCCAGTACTTC. It codes for CASSLWGGLQKETQYF.

This clonotype showed up just a few times. The rearrangement links TRBV24-1 to TRBJ1-1; possibly TRBD1 for D (5 bases). With 5 bases removed from V and 2 bases from J, the gap between germline ends came to 8 bases. The germline V gene encodes CDR1 KGHDR and CDR2 SFDVKD. This CDR3 comprises 13 residues. The CDR3 DNA reads as TGTGCCACCAGTGTGGGGGACAACACTGAAGCTTTCTTT. Its translation: CATSVGDNTEAFF.

The rearrangement links TRBV5-1 to TRBJ2-5, with 8 bases identical to TRBD2. The CDR3 runs to 15 residues. Unmatched junction bases numbered 9, after V lost 4 bases and J lost 4 bases. From germline, CDR1 is SGHRS and CDR2 YFSETQ. The CDR3 here is CASSTTGGPPETQYF. CDR3 nucleotide sequence: TGCGCCAGCAGCACGACGGGAGGGCCTCCAGAGACCCAGTACTTC.